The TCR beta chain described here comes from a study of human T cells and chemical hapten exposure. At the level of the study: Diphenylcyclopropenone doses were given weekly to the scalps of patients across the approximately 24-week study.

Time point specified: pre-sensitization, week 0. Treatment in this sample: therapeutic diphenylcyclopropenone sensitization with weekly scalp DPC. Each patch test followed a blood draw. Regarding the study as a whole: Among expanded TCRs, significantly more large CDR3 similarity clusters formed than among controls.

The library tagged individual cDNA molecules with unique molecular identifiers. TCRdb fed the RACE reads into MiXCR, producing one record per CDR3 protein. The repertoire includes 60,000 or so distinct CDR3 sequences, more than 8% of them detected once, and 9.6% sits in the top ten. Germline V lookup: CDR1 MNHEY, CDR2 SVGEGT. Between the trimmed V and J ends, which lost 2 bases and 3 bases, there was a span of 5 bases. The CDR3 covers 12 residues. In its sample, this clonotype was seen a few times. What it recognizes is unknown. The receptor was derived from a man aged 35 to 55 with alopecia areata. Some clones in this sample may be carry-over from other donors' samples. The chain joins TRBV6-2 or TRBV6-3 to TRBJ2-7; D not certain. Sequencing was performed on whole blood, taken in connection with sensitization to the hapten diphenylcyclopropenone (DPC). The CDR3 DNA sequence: TGTGCCAGCAGTTACGGACGCTACGAGCAGTACTTC. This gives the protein CASSYGRYEQYF.